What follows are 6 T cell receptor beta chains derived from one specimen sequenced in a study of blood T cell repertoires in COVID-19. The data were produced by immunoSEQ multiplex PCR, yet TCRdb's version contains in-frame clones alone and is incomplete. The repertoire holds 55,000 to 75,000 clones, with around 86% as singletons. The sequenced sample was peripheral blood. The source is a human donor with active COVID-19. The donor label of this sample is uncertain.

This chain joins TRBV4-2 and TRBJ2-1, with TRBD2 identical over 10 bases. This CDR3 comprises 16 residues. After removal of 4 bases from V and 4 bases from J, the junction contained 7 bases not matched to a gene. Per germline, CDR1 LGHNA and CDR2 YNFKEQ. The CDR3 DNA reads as TGTGCCAGCAGCCCCTTAGCGGGGGGAAAATACAATGAGCAGTTCTTC. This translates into CASSPLAGGKYNEQFF.

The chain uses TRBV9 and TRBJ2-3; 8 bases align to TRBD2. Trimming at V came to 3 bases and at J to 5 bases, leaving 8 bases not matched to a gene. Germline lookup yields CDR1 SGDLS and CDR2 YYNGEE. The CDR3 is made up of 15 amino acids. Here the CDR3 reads CASSASAGGGDTQYF. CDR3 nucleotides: TGTGCCAGCAGCGCGTCGGCGGGGGGCGGAGATACGCAGTATTTT.

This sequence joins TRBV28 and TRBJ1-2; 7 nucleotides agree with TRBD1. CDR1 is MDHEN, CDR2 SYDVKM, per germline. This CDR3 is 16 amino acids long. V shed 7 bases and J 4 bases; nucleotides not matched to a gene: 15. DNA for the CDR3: TGTGCCAGCAACCTAGGGGGATACAGGGGACGCTATGGCTACACCTTC. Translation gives CASNLGGYRGRYGYTF.

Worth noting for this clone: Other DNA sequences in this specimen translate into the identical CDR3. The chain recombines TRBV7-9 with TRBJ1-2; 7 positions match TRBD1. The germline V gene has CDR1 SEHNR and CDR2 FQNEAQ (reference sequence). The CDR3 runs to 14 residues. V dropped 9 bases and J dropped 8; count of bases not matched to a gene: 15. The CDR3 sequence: CASSSIRGPGGYTF. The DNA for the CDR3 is TGTGCCAGTAGTTCGATAAGGGGGCCCGGAGGCTACACCTTC.

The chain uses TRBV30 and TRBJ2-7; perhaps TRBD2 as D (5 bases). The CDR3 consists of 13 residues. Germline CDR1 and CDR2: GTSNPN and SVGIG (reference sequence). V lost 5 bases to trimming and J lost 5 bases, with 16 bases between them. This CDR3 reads CAWESEGRNEQYF. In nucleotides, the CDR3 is TGTGCCTGGGAATCCGAGGGCCGGAACGAGCAGTACTTC. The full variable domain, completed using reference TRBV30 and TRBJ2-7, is SQTIHQWPATLVQPVGSPLSLECTVEGTSNPNLYWYRQAAGRGLQLLFYSVGIGQISSEVPQNLSASRPQDRQFILSSKKLLLSDSGFYLCAWESEGRNEQYFGPGTRLTVT.

The DNA for the CDR3 is TGTGCCAGCAGCCACAACGTTCAGACAGCCCCGAACACCGGGGAGCTGTTTTTT. This encodes CASSHNVQTAPNTGELFF. The chain joins TRBV7-9 to TRBJ2-2; D perhaps matches TRBD1 (5 bases). Trimming removed 5 bases from V and 0 bases from J, with 19 bases in between. CDR1 SEHNR and CDR2 FQNEAQ come from the germline V gene (reference sequence). This CDR3 comprises 18 residues.